The clone carrying this TCR beta chain showed up just a few times. Its target is not known. A second PCR of 7 to 11 cycles used a sample-barcoded 5' primer and a J-beta primer mix. One entry per CDR3 protein results from TCRdb running MiXCR on the 5' RACE reads. Altogether around 900,000 distinct CDR3 sequences are present, around 54% being singletons, with the ten largest covering roughly 23%. This CDR3 is built from 15 residues. Deletions cut 4 bases from V and 2 bases from J, with 12 bases between. In germline, CDR1 is LGHDT, CDR2 YNNKEL (reference sequence). These data originate in a study of blood T cells in healthy people across ages. Investigators took 9.5 to 10 milliliters of peripheral blood from every donor. Total RNA was extracted at no less than 6 micrograms per sample. Broader study findings: Conclusively comparing naive with antigen-experienced cells was impossible with unsorted PBMCs.

What was sequenced was blood. V and J are TRBV3-1 and TRBJ2-1, with D perhaps matching TRBD1 (5 bases). The source is a woman in her sixties in good health. The chain's CDR3 is CASSPGHSTYNEQFF. CDR3 bases: TGTGCCAGCAGCCCAGGACATTCCACCTACAATGAGCAGTTCTTC.